The 21 T cell receptor beta chains below come from one sample, sequenced in a study of T cell repertoires in cytomegalovirus infection. These TCRs' antigens remain unknown. In TCRdb, the reads were re-called with MiXCR into one record per CDR3 protein. The sample includes about 160,000 distinct CDR3 sequences, roughly 20% of them seen just once. The sample consisted of CD8+ T cells from cultured PBMCs, taken from culture after CMV antigen stimulation. These receptors came from a human donor in good health (CMV status not recorded). Some clones in this sample may be carry-over from other donors' samples.

The table lists this clonotype with a few counts. J is TRBJ2-3 and V is TRBV5-6, with 9 bases fitting TRBD2. CDR3 size: 16 residues. Germline CDR1 reads SGHDT; CDR2 reads YYEEEE. The ends lost 0 bases at V and 5 bases at J; junction bases unmatched: 7. In nucleotides, the CDR3 is TGTGCCAGCAGCTTGGGTGCGGGGGGGCCAAAAGATACGCAGTATTTT. The encoded protein is CASSLGAGGPKDTQYF.

V and J are TRBV6-2 or TRBV6-3 and TRBJ1-5; 8 nucleotides line up with TRBD1. This CDR3 has 16 amino acids. V was clipped by 2 bases and J by 6 bases; unmatched bases: 9. Germline lookup yields CDR1 MNHEY and CDR2 SVGEGT. CDR3: CASSYIGQGIPQPQHF. The CDR3 nucleotides read TGTGCCAGCAGTTACATCGGACAGGGTATTCCTCAGCCCCAGCATTTT.

This clonotype was counted a few times. The gene calls are TRBV7-3 and TRBJ1-1; D remains ambiguous. The CDR3 runs 13 residues. Germline lookup yields CDR1 SGHTA and CDR2 FQGTGA. Trimming removed 2 bases from V and 5 bases from J, with 9 bases in between. The CDR3, as DNA: TGTGCCAGCAGCTTAGGGTATGGGACTGAAGCTTTCTTT. Protein sequence: CASSLGYGTEAFF. Filled out from reference TRBV7-3 and TRBJ1-1, the complete variable domain reads GAGVSQTPSNKVTEKGKYVELRCDPISGHTALYWYRQSLGQGPEFLIYFQGTGAADDSGLPNDRFFAVRPEGSVSTLKIQRTERGDSAVYLCASSLGYGTEAFFGQGTRLTVV.

Remarks on this clonotype: A single base separates this from a much larger clone, so it may be a read error. The chain couples TRBV7-6 to TRBJ2-7; D tentatively fits TRBD1 or TRBD2 (5 bases each). Between the trimmed V and J ends, which lost 5 bases and 3 bases, there was a span of 11 bases. The germline CDR1 and CDR2 sequences are SGHVS and FNYEAQ. The CDR3 spans 13 residues. CDR3 in DNA: TGTGCCAGCAGCCCAGCTGGGGGCTACGAGCAGTACTTC. The encoded protein is CASSPAGGYEQYF.

This clonotype appeared a few times. The gene calls are TRBV7-2 and TRBJ2-7; 11 positions match TRBD1. From germline, CDR1 is SGHTA and CDR2 FQGNSA. This CDR3 is 16 amino acids long. With 5 bases clipped from V and 3 bases from J, the junction kept 9 bases outside the gene matches. CDR3 amino acids: CASSIEPGTGGYEQYF. The CDR3 bases are TGTGCCAGCAGCATAGAACCGGGGACAGGGGGCTACGAGCAGTACTTC. Drawing the rest from reference TRBV7-2 and TRBJ2-7, the complete variable domain is GAGVSQSPSNKVTEKGKDVELRCDPISGHTALYWYRQSLGQGLEFLIYFQGNSAPDKSGLPSDRFSAERTGGSVSTLTIQRTQQEDSAVYLCASSIEPGTGGYEQYFGPGTRLTVT.

In this sample, this clonotype turned up a few times. The CDR3 loop reads CASSLGTGLSKLFF. In DNA, the CDR3 is TGTGCCAGCAGCTTAGGAACGGGACTCTCCAAACTGTTTTTT. The genes are TRBV7-6 and TRBJ1-4, with D perhaps matching TRBD1 (5 bases). Looked up from germline, CDR1 is SGHVS and CDR2 is FNYEAQ. The V and J ends lost 1 base and 11 bases respectively, with 14 bases between them. The CDR3 runs 14 residues.

V is TRBV7-8 and J is TRBJ2-7, with no clear D. CDR1 and CDR2 from the germline V gene are SGHVS and FQNEAQ. This CDR3 comprises 14 residues. V lost 4 bases and J lost 2, with 12 bases in between. The chain's CDR3 is CASSSLTAPYEQYF. DNA for the CDR3: TGTGCCAGCAGCTCCCTTACAGCTCCCTACGAGCAGTACTTC. Complete variable domain (other parts from reference TRBV7-8 and TRBJ2-7): GAGVSQSPRYKVAKRGQDVALRCDPISGHVSLFWYQQALGQGPEFLTYFQNEAQLDKSGLPSDRFFAERPEGSVSTLKIQRTQQEDSAVYLCASSSLTAPYEQYFGPGTRLTVT.

This clonotype appeared a few times. This chain connects TRBV25-1 to TRBJ2-6; perhaps TRBD1 as D (6 bases). The V gene lost 8 bases and the J gene lost 1 base, with 18 bases spanning the gap. This CDR3 contains 17 residues. In germline, CDR1 is MGHDK, CDR2 SYGVNS. The CDR3 protein is CASGNPGHNSGANVLTF. CDR3 nucleotides: TGTGCCAGCGGAAACCCGGGACATAATTCTGGGGCCAACGTCCTGACTTTC.

The chain links TRBV7-2 to TRBJ1-2; D remains ambiguous. This CDR3 is 12 amino acids long. Germline assignment: CDR1 SGHTA and CDR2 FQGNSA. The V end was cut by 5 bases, the J end by 7 bases, with 11 bases between. CDR3 sequence: CASSPRTSGYTF. DNA for the CDR3: TGTGCCAGCAGCCCCCGGACGAGTGGCTACACCTTC. The full variable domain, with the rest looked up from reference TRBV7-2 and TRBJ1-2, is GAGVSQSPSNKVTEKGKDVELRCDPISGHTALYWYRQSLGQGLEFLIYFQGNSAPDKSGLPSDRFSAERTGGSVSTLTIQRTQQEDSAVYLCASSPRTSGYTFGSGTRLTVV.

This chain's CDR3 is CSARTTGQGFSYEQYF. The CDR3 nucleotides are TGCAGTGCTAGAACCACGGGACAGGGTTTCTCCTACGAGCAGTACTTC. The chain uses TRBV20-1 and TRBJ2-7, with 9 nucleotides matching TRBD1. Trimming cost V 2 bases and J 0 bases; bases outside gene matches: 8. Germline CDR1 reads DFQATT; CDR2 reads SNEGSKA (reference sequence). The CDR3 runs to 16 residues.

Written as DNA, the CDR3 is TGTGCCAGCAGTTTAGTAAAGACCGGGGAGCTGTTTTTT. It codes for CASSLVKTGELFF. V is TRBV12-3 or TRBV12-4 and J is TRBJ2-2; D is uncertain. V dropped 1 base and J dropped 5 bases, with 5 bases sitting between them. This CDR3 spans 13 amino acids.

The chain links TRBV7-9 to TRBJ2-7, with 7 bases aligning to TRBD1. V lost 5 bases, J lost 7 bases, and 11 bases stayed unmatched. The CDR3 runs 14 residues. The germline CDR1 and CDR2 sequences are SEHNR and FQNEAQ (reference sequence). CDR3: CASSPWVTGEEQYF. The CDR3 coding sequence is TGTGCCAGCAGCCCCTGGGTTACAGGGGAAGAGCAGTACTTC.

V is TRBV6-6 and J is TRBJ2-7; D unclear. The CDR3 is 15 amino acids. The germline V gene has CDR1 MNHNY and CDR2 SVGAGI (reference sequence). V gave up 0 bases and J gave up 1 base, with 10 bases separating them. The CDR3 bases are TGTGCCAGCAGTTACTCGATCGCCAGATCCTACGAGCAGTACTTC. It codes for CASSYSIARSYEQYF.

The genes are TRBV6-2 or TRBV6-3 and TRBJ2-7; D might be TRBD2 (6 bases). The CDR3 contains 16 residues. V was trimmed by 7 bases and J by 7 bases, leaving 26 bases between them. The germline V gene encodes CDR1 MNHEY and CDR2 SVGEGT. The CDR3 sequence: CASTLPSGLSPTEQYF. DNA for the CDR3: TGTGCCAGCACCCTACCCTCCGGACTATCCCCCACGGAGCAGTACTTC.

This clonotype has a handful of counts. CDR3 residues: CASSLARNRDEKLFF. CDR3 coding DNA: TGTGCCAGCAGCTTAGCGCGGAACAGGGATGAAAAACTGTTTTTT. The rearrangement uses TRBV7-2 and TRBJ1-4; tentatively, D is TRBD1 (6 bases). Germline V gene data show CDR1 as SGHTA and CDR2 as FQGNSA. This CDR3 has 15 amino acids. The V end lost 0 bases, the J end lost 6 bases, and 11 bases lay between the germline ends.

J is TRBJ2-2 and V is TRBV7-8; D is perhaps TRBD1 (5 bases). This CDR3 has 16 amino acids. The V end was cut by 5 bases, the J end by 1 base, with 14 bases between. Germline values: CDR1 SGHVS, CDR2 FQNEAQ. CDR3 in DNA: TGTGCCAGCAGCCCCAAAGGGGCGGAGAACACCGGGGAGCTGTTTTTT. Translation: CASSPKGAENTGELFF.

This chain connects TRBV4-3 to TRBJ2-6; no firm D call. Trimming took off 2 bases at V and 0 bases at J, with 5 bases between the two ends. In germline, CDR1 is LGHNA, CDR2 YSLEER. The CDR3 spans 15 residues. The chain's CDR3 is CASSQLSSGANVLTF. The CDR3 nucleotides read TGCGCCAGCAGCCAATTATCCTCTGGGGCCAACGTCCTGACTTTC.

This clonotype came up a few times. V gene TRBV29-1 combines with J gene TRBJ2-3; D might be TRBD1 (6 bases). The CDR3 length is 13 residues. Trimming took 1 base from V and 6 from J, leaving 11 bases between them. Germline CDR1 is SQVTM and CDR2 is ANQGSEA. This chain's CDR3 is CSVEVSGVDTQYF. The DNA of the CDR3 is TGCAGCGTTGAAGTTTCAGGGGTGGATACGCAGTATTTT.

The genes are TRBV7-2 and TRBJ1-4; D gene uncertain. V was pared by 6 bases and J by 5 bases, with 13 bases between. This CDR3 comprises 14 residues. Per the germline V gene, CDR1 is SGHTA and CDR2 is FQGNSA. CDR3 nucleotides: TGTGCCAGCAGGCTCCCGGGAAACAATGAAAAACTGTTTTTT. Translation gives CASRLPGNNEKLFF.

This clonotype was counted a few times. The rearrangement uses TRBV7-2 and TRBJ2-3, with 12 bases matching TRBD2. The CDR3 extends over 18 amino acids. J was trimmed by 9 bases and V by 1 base; bases with no gene match: 14. Per germline, CDR1 SGHTA and CDR2 FQGNSA. The CDR3 sequence is CASSLGGGTSGGLKTQYF. The CDR3 DNA reads TGTGCCAGCAGCTTAGGAGGGGGAACTAGCGGGGGGTTGAAGACGCAGTATTTT.

The J gene is TRBJ2-1, the V gene TRBV6-5, with 7 bases that match TRBD1. The V segment lost 6 bases and the J segment 2 bases; nucleotides outside the gene matches: 7. Germline CDR1 is MNHEY and CDR2 is SVGAGI. CDR3 size: 15 residues. The CDR3 reads CASSATGTAYNEQFF. The CDR3 DNA is TGTGCCAGCAGCGCCACCGGGACAGCCTACAATGAGCAGTTCTTC.